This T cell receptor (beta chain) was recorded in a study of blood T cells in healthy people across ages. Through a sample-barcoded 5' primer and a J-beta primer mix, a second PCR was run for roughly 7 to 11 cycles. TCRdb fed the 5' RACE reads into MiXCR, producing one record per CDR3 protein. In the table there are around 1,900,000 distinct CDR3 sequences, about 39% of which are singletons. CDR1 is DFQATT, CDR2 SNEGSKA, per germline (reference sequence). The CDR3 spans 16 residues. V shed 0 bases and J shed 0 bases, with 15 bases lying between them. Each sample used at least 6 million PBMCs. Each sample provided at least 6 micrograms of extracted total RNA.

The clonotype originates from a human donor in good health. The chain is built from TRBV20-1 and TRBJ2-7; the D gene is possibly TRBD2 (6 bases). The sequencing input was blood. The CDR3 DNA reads TGCAGTGCTAGAGATCTCGGGAGCGGGCGCTCCTACGAGCAGTACTTC. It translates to CSARDLGSGRSYEQYF.